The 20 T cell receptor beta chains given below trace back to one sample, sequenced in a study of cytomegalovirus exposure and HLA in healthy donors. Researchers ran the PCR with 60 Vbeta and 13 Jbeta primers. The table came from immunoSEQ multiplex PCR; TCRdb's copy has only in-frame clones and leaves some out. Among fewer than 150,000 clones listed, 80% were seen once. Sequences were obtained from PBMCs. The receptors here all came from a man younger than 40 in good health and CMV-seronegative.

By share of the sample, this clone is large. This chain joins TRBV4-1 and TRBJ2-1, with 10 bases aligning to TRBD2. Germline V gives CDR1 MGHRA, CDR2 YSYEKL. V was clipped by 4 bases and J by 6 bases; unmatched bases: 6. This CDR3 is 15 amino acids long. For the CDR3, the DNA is TGCGCCAGCAGCCTTTCTAGCGGGAGCGGCAATGAGCAGTTCTTC. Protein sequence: CASSLSSGSGNEQFF.

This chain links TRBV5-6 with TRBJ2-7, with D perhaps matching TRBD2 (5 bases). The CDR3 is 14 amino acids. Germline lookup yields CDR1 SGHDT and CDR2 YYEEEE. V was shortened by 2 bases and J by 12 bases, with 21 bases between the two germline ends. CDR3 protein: CASSFRRKEAPGYF. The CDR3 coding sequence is TGTGCCAGCAGCTTCCGGCGAAAGGAGGCTCCAGGGTACTTC.

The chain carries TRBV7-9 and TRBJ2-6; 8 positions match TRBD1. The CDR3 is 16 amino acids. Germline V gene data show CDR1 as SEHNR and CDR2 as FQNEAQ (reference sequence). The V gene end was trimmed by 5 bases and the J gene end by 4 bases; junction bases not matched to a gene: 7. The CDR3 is CASSPAQGAGANVLTF. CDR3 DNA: TGTGCCAGCAGCCCTGCCCAGGGGGCCGGGGCCAACGTCCTGACTTTC.

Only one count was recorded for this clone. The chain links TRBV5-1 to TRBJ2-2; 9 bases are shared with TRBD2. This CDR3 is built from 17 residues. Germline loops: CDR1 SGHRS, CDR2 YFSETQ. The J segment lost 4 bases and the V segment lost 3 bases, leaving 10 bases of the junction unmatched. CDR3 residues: CASSSPAGGPGTGELFF. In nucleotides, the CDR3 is TGCGCCAGCAGCTCCCCGGCGGGGGGGCCGGGCACCGGGGAGCTGTTTTTT.

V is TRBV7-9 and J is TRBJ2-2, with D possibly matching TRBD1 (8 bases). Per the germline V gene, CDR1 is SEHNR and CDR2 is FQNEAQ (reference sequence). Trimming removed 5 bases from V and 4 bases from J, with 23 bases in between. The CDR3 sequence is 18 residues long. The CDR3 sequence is CASSPRPRTGRGTGELFF. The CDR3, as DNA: TGTGCCAGCAGCCCCCGGCCGCGGACAGGGAGGGGCACCGGGGAGCTGTTTTTT.

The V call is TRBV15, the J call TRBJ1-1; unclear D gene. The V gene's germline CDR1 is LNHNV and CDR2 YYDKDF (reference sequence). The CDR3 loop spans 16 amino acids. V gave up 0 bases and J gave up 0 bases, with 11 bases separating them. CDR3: CATSRDQQVMNTEAFF. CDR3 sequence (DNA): TGTGCCACCAGCAGAGATCAGCAGGTGATGAACACTGAAGCTTTCTTT.

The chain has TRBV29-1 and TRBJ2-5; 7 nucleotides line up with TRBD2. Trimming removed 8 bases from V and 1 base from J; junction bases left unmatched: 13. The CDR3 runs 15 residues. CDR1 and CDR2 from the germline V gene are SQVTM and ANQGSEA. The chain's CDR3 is CSTPPQSGGQETQYF. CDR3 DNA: TGCAGCACCCCTCCCCAGTCGGGGGGCCAAGAGACCCAGTACTTC.

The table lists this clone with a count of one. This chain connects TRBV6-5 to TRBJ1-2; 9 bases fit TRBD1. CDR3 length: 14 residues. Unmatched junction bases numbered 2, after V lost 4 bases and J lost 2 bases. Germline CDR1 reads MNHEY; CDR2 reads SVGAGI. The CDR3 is CASSWGTGNYGYTF. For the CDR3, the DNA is TGTGCCAGCAGTTGGGGGACAGGGAACTATGGCTACACCTTC.

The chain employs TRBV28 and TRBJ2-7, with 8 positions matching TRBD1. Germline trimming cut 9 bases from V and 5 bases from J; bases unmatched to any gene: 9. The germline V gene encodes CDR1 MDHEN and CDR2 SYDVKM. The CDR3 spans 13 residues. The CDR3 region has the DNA TGTGCCAGTTTCGGACAGGGCGGTAACGAGCAGTACTTC. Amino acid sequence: CASFGQGGNEQYF.

CDR3 in DNA: TGTGCCAGCAGCGTATCCGGACAGGGTTTTAATGGCTACACCTTC. It is translated as CASSVSGQGFNGYTF. This rearrangement joins TRBV9 to TRBJ1-2, with 8 bases that match TRBD1. The ends lost 1 base at V and 6 bases at J; junction bases unmatched: 8. The CDR3 extends over 15 amino acids. The germline gives CDR1 SGDLS, CDR2 YYNGEE. Supplemented by reference TRBV9 and TRBJ1-2, the full variable domain reads DSGVTQTPKHLITATGQRVTLRCSPRSGDLSVYWYQQSLDQGLQFLIQYYNGEERAKGNILERFSAQQFPDLHSELNLSSLELGDSALYFCASSVSGQGFNGYTFGSGTRLTVV.

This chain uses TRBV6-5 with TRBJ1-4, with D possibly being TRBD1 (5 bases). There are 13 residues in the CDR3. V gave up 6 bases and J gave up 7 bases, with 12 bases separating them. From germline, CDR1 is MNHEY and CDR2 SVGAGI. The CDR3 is CASSQGIREKLFF. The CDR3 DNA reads TGTGCCAGCAGCCAGGGTATTCGTGAAAAACTGTTTTTT.

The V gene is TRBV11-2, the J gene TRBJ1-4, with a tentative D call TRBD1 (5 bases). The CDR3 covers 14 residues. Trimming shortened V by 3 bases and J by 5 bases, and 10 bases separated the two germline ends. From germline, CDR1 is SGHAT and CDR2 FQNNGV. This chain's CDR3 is CASSLNRPNEKLFF. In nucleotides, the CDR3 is TGTGCCAGCAGCTTGAACAGGCCCAATGAAAAACTGTTTTTT.

The CDR3 DNA is TGTGCCAGCAGACGAGGGACTAGCGGGGGTTCTGAGCAGTTCTTC. Translation: CASRRGTSGGSEQFF. J is TRBJ2-1 and V is TRBV9, with 14 bases lining up with TRBD2. The J segment lost 9 bases and the V segment lost 5 bases, leaving 7 bases of the junction unmatched. Germline values: CDR1 SGDLS, CDR2 YYNGEE. The CDR3 is 15 residues long. The full variable domain, rest sourced from reference TRBV9 and TRBJ2-1, is DSGVTQTPKHLITATGQRVTLRCSPRSGDLSVYWYQQSLDQGLQFLIQYYNGEERAKGNILERFSAQQFPDLHSELNLSSLELGDSALYFCASRRGTSGGSEQFFGPGTRLTVL.

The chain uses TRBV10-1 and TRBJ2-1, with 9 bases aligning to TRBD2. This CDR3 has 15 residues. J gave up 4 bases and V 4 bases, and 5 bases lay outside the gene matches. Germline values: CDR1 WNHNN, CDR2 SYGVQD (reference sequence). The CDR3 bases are TGCGCCAGCAGTGGTACTAGCGGGCCTTACAATGAGCAGTTCTTC. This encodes CASSGTSGPYNEQFF.

In DNA form, the CDR3 reads TGTGCCACCAGCAGAGATCCAGGGGATGAAGCTTTCTTT. Protein: CATSRDPGDEAFF. V and J are TRBV15 and TRBJ1-1; tentative D call: TRBD1 (6 bases). The V end was cut by 0 bases, the J end by 7 bases, with 9 bases between. Per the germline V gene, CDR1 is LNHNV and CDR2 is YYDKDF (reference sequence). The CDR3 totals 13 residues.

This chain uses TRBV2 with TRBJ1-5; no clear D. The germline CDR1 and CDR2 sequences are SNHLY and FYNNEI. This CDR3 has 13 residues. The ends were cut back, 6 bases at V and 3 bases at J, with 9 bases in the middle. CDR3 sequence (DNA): TGTGCCAGCAGGAGATCCTCCAATCAGCCCCAGCATTTT. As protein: CASRRSSNQPQHF.

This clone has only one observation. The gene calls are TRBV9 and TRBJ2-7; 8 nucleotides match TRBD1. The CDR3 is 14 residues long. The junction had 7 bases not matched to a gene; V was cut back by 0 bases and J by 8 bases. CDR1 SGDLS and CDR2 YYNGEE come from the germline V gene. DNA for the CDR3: TGTGCCAGCAGCGTAGATGGGGCAGGGGGCCAGCAGTACTTC. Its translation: CASSVDGAGGQQYF.

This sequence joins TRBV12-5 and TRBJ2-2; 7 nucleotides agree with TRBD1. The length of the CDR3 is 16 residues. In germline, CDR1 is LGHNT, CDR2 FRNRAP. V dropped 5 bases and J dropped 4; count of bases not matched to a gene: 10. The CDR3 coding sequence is TGTGCTAGTGGTAAGACAAGGGGGCTCGGCACCGGGGAGCTGTTTTTT. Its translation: CASGKTRGLGTGELFF.

The CDR3 sequence: CASSVQLAGVQETQYF. For the CDR3, the DNA is TGTGCCAGCAGCGTACAACTAGCGGGAGTTCAAGAGACCCAGTACTTC. This chain connects TRBV7-9 to TRBJ2-5; 11 nucleotides align to TRBD2. V dropped 5 bases and J dropped 2; count of bases not matched to a gene: 7. Germline values: CDR1 SEHNR, CDR2 FQNEAQ (reference sequence). The CDR3 loop spans 16 amino acids.

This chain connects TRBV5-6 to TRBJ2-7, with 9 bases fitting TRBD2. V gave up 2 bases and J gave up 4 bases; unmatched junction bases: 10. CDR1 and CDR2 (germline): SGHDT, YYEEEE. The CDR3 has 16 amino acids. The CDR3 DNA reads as TGTGCCAGCAGCTTAGGTGGGATAGCGGGAGAGTACGAGCAGTACTTC. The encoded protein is CASSLGGIAGEYEQYF.